The 16 T cell receptor beta chains below come from one sample, sequenced in a study of T cell responses to AZD1222 COVID-19 vaccine (TCRdb year 2021). Library construction relied on the immunoSEQ multiplex PCR assay. TCRdb retrieved this table from immuneACCESS and kept in-frame rearrangements only. Not all clones are present; in checked studies, unresolved V genes account for under half, and no reason is known for the remainder. The sample has 150,000 or so clones on record, roughly nine tenths of them singletons. 5.5% of the sample is taken by the ten largest. According to the study, the label for this sample's time point signals: baseline before first vaccination. The sample's treatment or condition label, decoded: meningococcal conjugate vaccine given as trial control. This specimen was peripheral blood, taken on day 0 of MenACWY control vaccination. Source of these receptors: an adult in good health.

This clone was detected only once. V gene TRBV19 combines with J gene TRBJ1-2; maybe TRBD1 (6 bases). V lost 4 bases to trimming and J lost 5 bases, with 14 bases between them. CDR3 length equals 14 residues. CDR1 is LNHDA and CDR2 is SQIVND in the germline V gene (reference sequence). CDR3 coding DNA: TGTGCCAGTAGTAACAGGGAAAGGACATATGGCTACACCTTC. Translation gives CASSNRERTYGYTF.

The rearrangement uses TRBV30 and TRBJ2-7; tentative D call: TRBD2 (6 bases). The ends were cut back, 2 bases at V and 2 bases at J, with 13 bases in the middle. In germline, CDR1 is GTSNPN, CDR2 SVGIG (reference sequence). There are 14 residues in the CDR3. Here the CDR3 DNA reads TGTGCCTGGAGTATTAGCGGATTAACCTACGAGCAGTACTTC. Translating it yields CAWSISGLTYEQYF.

The chain combines TRBV9 with TRBJ1-1; a possible D gene is TRBD1 (6 bases). The CDR3 has 14 amino acids. Trimming left V 4 bases short and J 11 bases short, with 21 bases between. CDR1 SGDLS and CDR2 YYNGEE come from the germline V gene. In nucleotides, the CDR3 is TGTGCCAGCAGCACCAACCCGGGACACCCCGACGCTTTCTTT. Translating it yields CASSTNPGHPDAFF.

CDR3 coding DNA: TGTGCCAGATGTGACTCGGCAGGCAAGAACACCGGGGAGCTGTTTTTT. It is translated as CARCDSAGKNTGELFF. The chain carries TRBV19 and TRBJ2-2; no clear D. CDR3 length equals 16 residues. Trimming stripped 9 bases from V and 1 base from J, with 18 bases between. The germline gives CDR1 LNHDA, CDR2 SQIVND (reference sequence).

This clone showed up just once. The V call is TRBV19, the J call TRBJ2-1; D gene uncertain. Per the germline V gene, CDR1 is LNHDA and CDR2 is SQIVND (reference sequence). V gave up 1 base and J gave up 6 bases, with 7 bases separating them. The CDR3 is 13 residues long. CDR3 protein: CASSIAPRNEQFF. The CDR3 DNA follows: TGTGCCAGTAGTATAGCCCCCCGCAATGAGCAGTTCTTC. Filled out from reference TRBV19 and TRBJ2-1, the complete variable domain reads DGGITQSPKYLFRKEGQNVTLSCEQNLNHDAMYWYRQDPGQGLRLIYYSQIVNDFQKGDIAEGYSVSREKKESFPLTVTSAQKNPTAFYLCASSIAPRNEQFFGPGTRLTVL.

The rearrangement links TRBV7-9 to TRBJ1-1, with 11 bases aligning to TRBD1. The CDR3 extends over 15 amino acids. The V gene end was trimmed by 5 bases and the J gene end by 5 bases; junction bases not matched to a gene: 7. Germline V gene sequence: CDR1 SEHNR, CDR2 FQNEAQ (reference sequence). The CDR3 DNA is TGTGCCAGCAGCCGGGGACAGGGGGTATGGACTGAAGCTTTCTTT. This encodes CASSRGQGVWTEAFF.

This clone is a singleton in its sample. The J gene is TRBJ2-5, the V gene TRBV29-1, with 8 positions matching TRBD1. The V gene end was trimmed by 4 bases and the J gene end by 5 bases; junction bases not matched to a gene: 6. The CDR3 sequence is 13 residues long. Germline CDR1 reads SQVTM; CDR2 reads ANQGSEA. CDR3: CSVVGQGDETQYF. In nucleotides, the CDR3 is TGCAGCGTTGTTGGACAGGGCGATGAGACCCAGTACTTC.

The chain joins TRBV1 to TRBJ2-2; the DNA was not compared with TRBD2, the D call given in the table. TRBV1 is designated a pseudogene. The CDR3 loop spans 16 amino acids. The CDR3 reads CTSSQRREGNTGELFF. CDR3 nucleotide sequence: TGCACCAGCAGCCAAAGGAGAGAGGGGAACACCGGGGAGCTGTTTTTT.

This sequence joins TRBV2 and TRBJ2-5; 10 bases are a match to TRBD2. The CDR3 has 19 residues. V shed 8 bases and J 5 bases; nucleotides not matched to a gene: 23. In germline, CDR1 is SNHLY, CDR2 FYNNEI. This CDR3 reads CASGGTSDVRYPGQETQYF. CDR3 DNA sequence: TGTGCCAGCGGCGGGACTAGCGATGTCAGGTACCCCGGGCAGGAGACCCAGTACTTC.

The chain combines TRBV24-1 with TRBJ2-3; no firm D call. V gave up 6 bases and J gave up 6 bases, with 6 bases separating them. The CDR3 is made up of 11 amino acids. Germline V lookup: CDR1 KGHDR, CDR2 SFDVKD. CDR3 nucleotide sequence: TGTGCCACCAGTTTTCGGGATACGCAGTATTTT. It specifies CATSFRDTQYF.

The CDR3 DNA reads as TGCAGCGTGTGGACAGGGACCACCGGGGAGCTGTTTTTT. This sequence encodes CSVWTGTTGELFF. The chain combines TRBV29-1 with TRBJ2-2; 8 nucleotides line up with TRBD1. CDR3 length: 13 residues. V was pared by 6 bases and J by 4 bases, with 4 bases of the junction left unmatched. Looked up from germline, CDR1 is SQVTM and CDR2 is ANQGSEA.

The gene calls are TRBV20-1 and TRBJ1-4; D is undetermined. The CDR3 length is 11 residues. The V end was cut by 3 bases, the J end by 6 bases, with 5 bases between. Germline V gene data show CDR1 as DFQATT and CDR2 as SNEGSKA (reference sequence). The CDR3 nucleotides read TGCAGTGCTAGCCCTGATGAAAAACTGTTTTTT. Translating it yields CSASPDEKLFF.

This chain connects TRBV30 to TRBJ2-1; 11 nucleotides match TRBD2. This CDR3 spans 17 amino acids. Germline CDR1 and CDR2: GTSNPN and SVGIG (reference sequence). V lost 1 base, J lost 0 bases, and 5 bases stayed unmatched. The CDR3 DNA reads as TGTGCCTGGAGTGGCCTAGCGGGAGGCGACTCCTACAATGAGCAGTTCTTC. Translation: CAWSGLAGGDSYNEQFF. The whole variable domain, remainder taken from reference TRBV30 and TRBJ2-1, is SQTIHQWPATLVQPVGSPLSLECTVEGTSNPNLYWYRQAAGRGLQLLFYSVGIGQISSEVPQNLSASRPQDRQFILSSKKLLLSDSGFYLCAWSGLAGGDSYNEQFFGPGTRLTVL.

In its sample, this clone was seen a few times. The rearrangement uses TRBV9 and TRBJ2-7, with D possibly TRBD2 on 5 matching bases. Germline-derived CDR1 and CDR2 are SGDLS and YYNGEE. There are 13 residues in the CDR3. V was trimmed by 4 bases and J by 4 bases, leaving 12 bases between them. CDR3 in amino acids: CASSFKGGYEQYF. In nucleotides, the CDR3 is TGTGCCAGCAGCTTTAAGGGCGGGTACGAGCAGTACTTC.

This clone was recorded once. The CDR3 region is CASSPGLRDTGELFF. CDR3 coding DNA: TGCGCCAGCAGCCCTGGGCTAAGGGACACCGGGGAGCTGTTTTTT. The chain is built from TRBV4-1 and TRBJ2-2; unclear D gene. The CDR3 totals 15 residues. Germline V gene lookup returns CDR1 MGHRA and CDR2 YSYEKL. V gave up 4 bases and J gave up 3 bases, with 12 bases separating them.

The V and J genes are TRBV18 and TRBJ2-7; the D is unclear. Germline loops: CDR1 KGHSH, CDR2 LQKENI. The CDR3 is 16 residues long. The ends were cut back, 1 base at V and 2 bases at J, with 15 bases in the middle. The CDR3 coding sequence is TGTGCCAGCTCACCACGGCCCCAAGGCTCTACCTACGAGCAGTACGTC. Translated: CASSPRPQGSTYEQYV.